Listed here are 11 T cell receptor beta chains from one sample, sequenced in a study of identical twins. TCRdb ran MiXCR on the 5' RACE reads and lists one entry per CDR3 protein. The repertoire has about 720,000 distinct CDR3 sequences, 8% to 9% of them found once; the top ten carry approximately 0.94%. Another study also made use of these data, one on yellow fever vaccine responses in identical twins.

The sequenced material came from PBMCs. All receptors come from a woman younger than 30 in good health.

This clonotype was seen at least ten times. The CDR3 loop reads CASSERKEGNTIYF. In DNA form, the CDR3 reads TGCGCCAGCAGTGAGCGGAAAGAGGGAAACACCATATATTTT. The V gene is TRBV10-2, the J gene TRBJ1-3; D is unclear. The germline gives CDR1 WSHSY, CDR2 SAAADI. There are 14 residues in the CDR3. Trimming removed 2 bases from V and 4 bases from J, with 9 bases in between.

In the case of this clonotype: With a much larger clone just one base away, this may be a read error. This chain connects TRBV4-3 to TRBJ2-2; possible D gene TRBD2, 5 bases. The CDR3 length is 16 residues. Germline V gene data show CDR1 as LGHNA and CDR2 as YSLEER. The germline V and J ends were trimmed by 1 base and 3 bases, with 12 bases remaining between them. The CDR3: CASSQGQRKYTGELFF. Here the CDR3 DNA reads TGCGCCAGCAGCCAAGGGCAGCGGAAGTACACCGGGGAGCTGTTTTTT.

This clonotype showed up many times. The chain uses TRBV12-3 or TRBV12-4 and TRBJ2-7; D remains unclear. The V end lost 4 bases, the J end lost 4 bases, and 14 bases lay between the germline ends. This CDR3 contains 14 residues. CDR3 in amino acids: CASSSGSVGYEQYF. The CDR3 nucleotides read TGTGCCAGCAGTTCCGGGTCCGTAGGGTACGAGCAGTACTTC.

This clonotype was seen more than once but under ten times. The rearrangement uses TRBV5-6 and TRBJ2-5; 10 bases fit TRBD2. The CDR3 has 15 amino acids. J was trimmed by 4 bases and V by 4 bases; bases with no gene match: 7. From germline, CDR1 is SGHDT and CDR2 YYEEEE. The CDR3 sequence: CASSILAGVGETQYF. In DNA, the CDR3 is TGTGCCAGCAGCATCCTAGCGGGGGTGGGAGAGACCCAGTACTTC.

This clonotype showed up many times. The CDR3 DNA follows: TGCGCCAGCAGCTTAGGCCCAGCGGGGGGGCAGGACGAGCAGTACTTC. Its protein product is CASSLGPAGGQDEQYF. This chain links TRBV5-1 with TRBJ2-7; TRBD2 matches 10 bases. CDR1 and CDR2 from the germline V gene are SGHRS and YFSETQ. Trimming at V came to 2 bases and at J to 5 bases, leaving 10 bases not matched to a gene. CDR3 length: 16 residues. Full variable domain (rest looked up from reference TRBV5-1 and TRBJ2-7): KAGVTQTPRYLIKTRGQQVTLSCSPISGHRSVSWYQQTPGQGLQFLFEYFSETQRNKGNFPGRFSGRQFSNSRSEMNVSTLELGDSALYLCASSLGPAGGQDEQYFGPGTRLTVT.

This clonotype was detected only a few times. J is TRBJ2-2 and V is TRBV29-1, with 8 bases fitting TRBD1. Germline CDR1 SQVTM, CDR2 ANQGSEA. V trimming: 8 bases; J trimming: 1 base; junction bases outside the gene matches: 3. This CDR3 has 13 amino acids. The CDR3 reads CSRTGGNTGELFF. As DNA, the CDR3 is TGCAGCCGAACAGGGGGGAACACCGGGGAGCTGTTTTTT.

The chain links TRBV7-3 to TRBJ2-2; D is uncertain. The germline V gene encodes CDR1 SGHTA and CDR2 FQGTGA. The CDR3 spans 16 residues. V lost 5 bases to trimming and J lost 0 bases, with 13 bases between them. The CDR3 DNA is TGTGCCAGCAGCCCAAGACGCACTACGAACACCGGGGAGCTGTTTTTT. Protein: CASSPRRTTNTGELFF.

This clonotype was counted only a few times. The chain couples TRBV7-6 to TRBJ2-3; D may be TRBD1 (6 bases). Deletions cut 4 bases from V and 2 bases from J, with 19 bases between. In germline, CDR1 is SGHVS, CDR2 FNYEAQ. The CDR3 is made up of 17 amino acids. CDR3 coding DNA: TGTGCCAGCAGCTCCCTACAGGGCACACTCGCCACAGATACGCAGTATTTT. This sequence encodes CASSSLQGTLATDTQYF.

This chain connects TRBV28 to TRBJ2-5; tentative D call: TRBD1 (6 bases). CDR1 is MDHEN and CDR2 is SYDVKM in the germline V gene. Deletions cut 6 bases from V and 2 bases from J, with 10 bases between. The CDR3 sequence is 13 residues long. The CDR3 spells CASRPQGQETQYF. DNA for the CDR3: TGTGCCAGCAGACCTCAGGGGCAAGAGACCCAGTACTTC.

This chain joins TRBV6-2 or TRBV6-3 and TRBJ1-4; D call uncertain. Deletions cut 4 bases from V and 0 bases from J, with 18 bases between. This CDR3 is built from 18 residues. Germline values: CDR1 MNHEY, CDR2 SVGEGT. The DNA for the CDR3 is TGTGCCAGCAGTTTCGAAGGAGGAAAGATTGCAACTAATGAAAAACTGTTTTTT. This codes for CASSFEGGKIATNEKLFF.

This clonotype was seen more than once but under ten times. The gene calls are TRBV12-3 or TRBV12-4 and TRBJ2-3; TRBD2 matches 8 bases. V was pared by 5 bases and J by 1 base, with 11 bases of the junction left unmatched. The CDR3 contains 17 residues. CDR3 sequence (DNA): TGTGCCAGCAGTAGCCACTCGGGGCGGGAGGGCACAGATACGCAGTATTTT. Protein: CASSSHSGREGTDTQYF.